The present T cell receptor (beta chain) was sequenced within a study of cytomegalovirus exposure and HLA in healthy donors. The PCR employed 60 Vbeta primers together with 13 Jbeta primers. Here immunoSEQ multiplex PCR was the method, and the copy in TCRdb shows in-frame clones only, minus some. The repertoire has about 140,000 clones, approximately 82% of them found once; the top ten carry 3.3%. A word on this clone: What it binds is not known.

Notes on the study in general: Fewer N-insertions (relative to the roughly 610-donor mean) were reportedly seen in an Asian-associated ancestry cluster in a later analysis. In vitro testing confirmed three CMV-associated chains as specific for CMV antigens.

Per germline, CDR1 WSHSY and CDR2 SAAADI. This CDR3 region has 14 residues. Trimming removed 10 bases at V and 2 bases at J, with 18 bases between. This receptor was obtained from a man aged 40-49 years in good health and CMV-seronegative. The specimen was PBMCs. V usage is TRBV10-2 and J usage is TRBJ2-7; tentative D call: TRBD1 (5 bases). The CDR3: CATSPIGVTYEQYF. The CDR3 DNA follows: TGCGCCACAAGCCCAATAGGGGTAACCTACGAGCAGTACTTC.